The subject of this entry is one TCR beta chain. Its antigen is not known. In germline, CDR1 is SGHRS, CDR2 YFSETQ. The CDR3 loop spans 18 amino acids. V was shortened by 0 bases and J by 0 bases, with 13 bases between the two germline ends. The data originate from a study of cytomegalovirus exposure and HLA in healthy donors. Across the whole study: As an earlier analysis found, 150 million to 200 million T cells yielded approximately 100 million unique TCR beta sequences. Notes on the study in general: Earlier analysis yielded a pattern in which most TCR beta V segments were productive about 90% or about 30% of the time. Many donors shared some public TCRs, even though most TCR sequences were rare.

The primer mix had 60 Vbeta and 13 Jbeta primers. Only in-frame clones appear in the TCRdb table, and some are missing; sequencing was by immunoSEQ multiplex PCR. The table has 150,000 to 200,000 clones, about four fifths seen once. The receptor comes from a woman aged 18-35 years in good health and CMV-seronegative. The genes are TRBV5-1 and TRBJ2-6; TRBD2 is a possible D gene (7 bases). The specimen sequenced was PBMCs. CDR3 amino acids: CASSLGGGSSSGANVLTF. As DNA, the CDR3 is TGCGCCAGCAGCTTGGGGGGGGGCTCAAGCTCTGGGGCCAACGTCCTGACTTTC.